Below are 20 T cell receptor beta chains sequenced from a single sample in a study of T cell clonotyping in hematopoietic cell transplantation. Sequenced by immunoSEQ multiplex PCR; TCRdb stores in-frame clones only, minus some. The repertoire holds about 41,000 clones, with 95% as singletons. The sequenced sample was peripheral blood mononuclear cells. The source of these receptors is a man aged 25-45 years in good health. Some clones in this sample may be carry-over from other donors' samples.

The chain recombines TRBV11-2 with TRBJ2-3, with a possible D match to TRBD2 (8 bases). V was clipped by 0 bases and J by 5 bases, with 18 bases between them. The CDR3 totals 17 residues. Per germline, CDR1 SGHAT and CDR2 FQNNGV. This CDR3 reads CASSLEVGRGRKDTQYF. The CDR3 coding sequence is TGTGCCAGCAGCTTAGAGGTCGGGAGGGGGCGCAAAGATACGCAGTATTTT.

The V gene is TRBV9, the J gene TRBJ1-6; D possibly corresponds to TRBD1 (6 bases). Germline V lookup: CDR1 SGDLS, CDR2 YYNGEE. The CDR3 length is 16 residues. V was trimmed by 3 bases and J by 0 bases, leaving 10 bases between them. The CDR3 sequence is CASSETGSSYNSPLHF. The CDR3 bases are TGTGCCAGCAGCGAAACAGGGAGCTCCTATAATTCACCCCTCCACTTT.

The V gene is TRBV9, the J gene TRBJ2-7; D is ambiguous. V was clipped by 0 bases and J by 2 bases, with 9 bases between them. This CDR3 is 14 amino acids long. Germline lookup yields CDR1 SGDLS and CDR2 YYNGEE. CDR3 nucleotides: TGTGCCAGCAGCGTAGATGGAATCACCTACGAGCAGTACTTC. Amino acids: CASSVDGITYEQYF.

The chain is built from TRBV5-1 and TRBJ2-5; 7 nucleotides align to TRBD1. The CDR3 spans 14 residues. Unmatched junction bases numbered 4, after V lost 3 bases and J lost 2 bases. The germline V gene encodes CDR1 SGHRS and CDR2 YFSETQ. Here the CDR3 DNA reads TGCGCCAGCAGCTACCCGGGACAGCAAGAGACCCAGTACTTC. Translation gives CASSYPGQQETQYF.

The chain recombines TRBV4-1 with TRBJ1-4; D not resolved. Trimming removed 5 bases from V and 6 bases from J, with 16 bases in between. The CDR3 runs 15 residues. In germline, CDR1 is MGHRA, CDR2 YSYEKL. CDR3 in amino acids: CASSEHWNVDEKLFF. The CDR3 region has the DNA TGCGCCAGCAGCGAACATTGGAATGTGGATGAAAAACTGTTTTTT.

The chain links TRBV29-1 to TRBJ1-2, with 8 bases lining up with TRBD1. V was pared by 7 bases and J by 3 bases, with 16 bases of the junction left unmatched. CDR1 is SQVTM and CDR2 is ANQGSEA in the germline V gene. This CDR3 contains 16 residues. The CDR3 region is CSAKEQTGAPYYGYTF. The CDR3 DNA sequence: TGCAGCGCCAAGGAACAGACAGGGGCGCCTTACTATGGCTACACCTTC.

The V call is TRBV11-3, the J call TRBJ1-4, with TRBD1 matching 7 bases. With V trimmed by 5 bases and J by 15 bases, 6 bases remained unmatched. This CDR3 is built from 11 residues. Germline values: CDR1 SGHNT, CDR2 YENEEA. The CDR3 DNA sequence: TGTGCCAGCAGCCTGGGGACAGTAATGTTTTTT. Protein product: CASSLGTVMFF.

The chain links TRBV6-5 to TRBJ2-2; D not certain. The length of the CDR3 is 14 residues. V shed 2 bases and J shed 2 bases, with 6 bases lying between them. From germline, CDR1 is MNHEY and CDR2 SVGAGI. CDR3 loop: CASSYAQNTGELFF. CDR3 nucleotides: TGTGCCAGCAGTTACGCCCAAAACACCGGGGAGCTGTTTTTT.

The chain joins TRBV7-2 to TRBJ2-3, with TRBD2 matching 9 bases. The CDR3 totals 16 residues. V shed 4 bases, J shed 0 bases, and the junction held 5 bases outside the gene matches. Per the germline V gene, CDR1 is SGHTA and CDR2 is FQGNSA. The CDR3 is CASSSLAGSSTDTQYF. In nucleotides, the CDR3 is TGTGCCAGCAGCTCACTAGCGGGTTCTAGCACAGATACGCAGTATTTT.

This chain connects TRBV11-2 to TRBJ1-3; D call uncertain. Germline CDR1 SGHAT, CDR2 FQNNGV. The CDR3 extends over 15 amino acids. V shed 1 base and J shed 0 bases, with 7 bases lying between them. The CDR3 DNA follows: TGTGCCAGCAGCTTAGGTGGAGTCTCTGGAAACACCATATATTTT. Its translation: CASSLGGVSGNTIYF.

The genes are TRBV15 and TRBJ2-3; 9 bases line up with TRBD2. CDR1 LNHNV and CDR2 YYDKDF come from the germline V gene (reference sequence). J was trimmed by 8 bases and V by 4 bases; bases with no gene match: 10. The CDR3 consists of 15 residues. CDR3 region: CATSMGSGGGGTQYF. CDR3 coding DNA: TGTGCCACCAGCATGGGTAGCGGGGGCGGAGGTACGCAGTATTTT.

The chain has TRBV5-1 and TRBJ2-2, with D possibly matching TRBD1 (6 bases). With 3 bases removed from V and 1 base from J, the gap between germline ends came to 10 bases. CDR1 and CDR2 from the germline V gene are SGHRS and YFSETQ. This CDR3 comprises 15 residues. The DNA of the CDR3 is TGCGCCAGCAGCTCCGGGACACAGAACACCGGGGAGCTGTTTTTT. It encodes CASSSGTQNTGELFF.

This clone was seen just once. The CDR3 sequence is CASSLDPANYGYTF. For the CDR3, the DNA is TGTGCCAGCAGCTTAGACCCGGCTAACTATGGCTACACCTTC. This chain joins TRBV7-6 and TRBJ1-2, with D unresolved. This CDR3 comprises 14 residues. V was cut by 1 base and J by 0 bases, with 6 bases left in between. Germline V lookup: CDR1 SGHVS, CDR2 FNYEAQ.

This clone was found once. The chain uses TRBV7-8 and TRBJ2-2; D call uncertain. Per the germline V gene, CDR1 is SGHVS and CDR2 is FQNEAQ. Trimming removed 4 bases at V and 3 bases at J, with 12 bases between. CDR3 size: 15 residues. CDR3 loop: CASSSMTWYTGELFF. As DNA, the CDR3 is TGTGCCAGCAGCTCGATGACCTGGTACACCGGGGAGCTGTTTTTT. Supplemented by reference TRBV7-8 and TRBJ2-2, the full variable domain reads GAGVSQSPRYKVAKRGQDVALRCDPISGHVSLFWYQQALGQGPEFLTYFQNEAQLDKSGLPSDRFFAERPEGSVSTLKIQRTQQEDSAVYLCASSSMTWYTGELFFGEGSRLTVL.

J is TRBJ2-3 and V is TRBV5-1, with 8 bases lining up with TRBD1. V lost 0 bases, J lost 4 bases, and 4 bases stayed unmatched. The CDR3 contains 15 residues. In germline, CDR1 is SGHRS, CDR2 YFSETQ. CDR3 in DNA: TGCGCCAGCAGCTTGGCGGCAGGGGGCCCAGATACGCAGTATTTT. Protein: CASSLAAGGPDTQYF.

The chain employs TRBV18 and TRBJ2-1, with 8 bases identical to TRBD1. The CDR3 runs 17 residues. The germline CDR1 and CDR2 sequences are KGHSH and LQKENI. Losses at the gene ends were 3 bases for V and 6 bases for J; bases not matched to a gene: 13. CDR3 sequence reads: CASSPLPGTGIPNEQFF. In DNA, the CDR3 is TGTGCCAGCTCACCCCTACCCGGGACAGGAATACCCAATGAGCAGTTCTTC.

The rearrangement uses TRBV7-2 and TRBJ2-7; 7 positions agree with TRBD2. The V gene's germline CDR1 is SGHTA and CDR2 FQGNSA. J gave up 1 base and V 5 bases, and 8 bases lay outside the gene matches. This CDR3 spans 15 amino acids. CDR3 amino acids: CASSADGLGSYEQYF. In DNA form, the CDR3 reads TGTGCCAGCAGCGCTGACGGACTAGGTTCCTACGAGCAGTACTTC.

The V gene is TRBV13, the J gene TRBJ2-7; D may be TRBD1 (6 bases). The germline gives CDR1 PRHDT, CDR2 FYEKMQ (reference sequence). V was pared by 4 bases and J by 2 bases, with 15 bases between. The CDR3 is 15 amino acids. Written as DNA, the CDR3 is TGTGCCAGCAGCTACACCGGGACACCAACCTACGAGCAGTACTTC. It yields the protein CASSYTGTPTYEQYF.

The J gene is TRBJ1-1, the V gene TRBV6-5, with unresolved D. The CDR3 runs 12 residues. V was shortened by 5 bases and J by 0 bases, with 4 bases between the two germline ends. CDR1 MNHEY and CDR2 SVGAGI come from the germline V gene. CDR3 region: CASSRMNTEAFF. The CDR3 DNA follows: TGTGCCAGCAGTCGGATGAACACTGAAGCTTTCTTT.

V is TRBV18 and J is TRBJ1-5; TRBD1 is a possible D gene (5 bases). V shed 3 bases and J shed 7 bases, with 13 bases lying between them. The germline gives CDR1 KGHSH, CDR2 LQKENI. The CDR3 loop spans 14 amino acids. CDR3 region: CASSPPGPGQPQHF. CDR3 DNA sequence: TGTGCCAGCTCACCTCCGGGACCGGGGCAGCCCCAGCATTTT.